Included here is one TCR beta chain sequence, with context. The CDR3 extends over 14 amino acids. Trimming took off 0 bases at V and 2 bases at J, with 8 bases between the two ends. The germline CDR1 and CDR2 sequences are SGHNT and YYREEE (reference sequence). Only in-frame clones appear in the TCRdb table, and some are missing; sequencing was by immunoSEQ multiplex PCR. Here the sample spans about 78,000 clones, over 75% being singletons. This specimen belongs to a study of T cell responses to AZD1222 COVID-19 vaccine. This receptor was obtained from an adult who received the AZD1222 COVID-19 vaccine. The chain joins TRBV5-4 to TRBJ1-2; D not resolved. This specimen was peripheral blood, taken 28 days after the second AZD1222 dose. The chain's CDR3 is CASSLEAENYGYTF. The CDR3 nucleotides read TGTGCCAGCAGCTTGGAAGCAGAAAACTATGGCTACACCTTC.